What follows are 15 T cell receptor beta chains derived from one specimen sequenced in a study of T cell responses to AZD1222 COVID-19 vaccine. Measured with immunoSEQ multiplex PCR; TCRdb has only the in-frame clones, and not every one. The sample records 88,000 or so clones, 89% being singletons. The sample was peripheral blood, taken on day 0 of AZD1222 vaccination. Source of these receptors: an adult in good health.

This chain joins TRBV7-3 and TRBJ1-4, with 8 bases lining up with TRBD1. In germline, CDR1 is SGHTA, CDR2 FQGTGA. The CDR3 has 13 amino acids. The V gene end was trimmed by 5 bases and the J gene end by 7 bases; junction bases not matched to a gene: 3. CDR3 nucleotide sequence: TGTGCCAGCAGCCAGGGGGCGGGTGAAAAACTGTTTTTT. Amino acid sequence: CASSQGAGEKLFF.

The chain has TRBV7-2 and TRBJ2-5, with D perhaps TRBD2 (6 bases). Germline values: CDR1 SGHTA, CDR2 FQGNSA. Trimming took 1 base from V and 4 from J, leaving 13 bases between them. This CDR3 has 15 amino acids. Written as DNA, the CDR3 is TGTGCCAGCAGCTTAGGTTCCTGGCGGGGAGAGACCCAGTACTTC. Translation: CASSLGSWRGETQYF.

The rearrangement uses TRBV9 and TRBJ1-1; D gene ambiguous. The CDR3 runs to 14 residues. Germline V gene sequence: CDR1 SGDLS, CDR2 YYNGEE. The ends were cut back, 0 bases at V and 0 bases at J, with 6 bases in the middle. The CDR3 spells CASSVDGMNTEAFF. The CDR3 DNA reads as TGTGCCAGCAGCGTAGATGGCATGAACACTGAAGCTTTCTTT.

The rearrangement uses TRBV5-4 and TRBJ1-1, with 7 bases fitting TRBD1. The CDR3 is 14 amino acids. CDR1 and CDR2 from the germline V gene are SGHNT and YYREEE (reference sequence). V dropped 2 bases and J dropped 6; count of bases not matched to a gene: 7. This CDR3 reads CASSLSGGNPEAFF. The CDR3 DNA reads TGTGCCAGCAGCTTATCAGGGGGTAACCCTGAAGCTTTCTTT.

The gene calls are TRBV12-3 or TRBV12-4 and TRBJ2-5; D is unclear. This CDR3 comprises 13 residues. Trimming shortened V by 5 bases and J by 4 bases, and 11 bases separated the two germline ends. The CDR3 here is CASSDLSPETQYF. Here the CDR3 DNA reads TGTGCCAGCAGTGATCTGTCCCCAGAGACCCAGTACTTC.

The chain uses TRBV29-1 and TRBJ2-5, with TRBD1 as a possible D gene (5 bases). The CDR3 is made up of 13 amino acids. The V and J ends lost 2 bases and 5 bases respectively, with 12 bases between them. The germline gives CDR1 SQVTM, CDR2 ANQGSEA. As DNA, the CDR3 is TGCAGCGTTGAACAGGGTGAATGGGAGACCCAGTACTTC. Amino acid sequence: CSVEQGEWETQYF.

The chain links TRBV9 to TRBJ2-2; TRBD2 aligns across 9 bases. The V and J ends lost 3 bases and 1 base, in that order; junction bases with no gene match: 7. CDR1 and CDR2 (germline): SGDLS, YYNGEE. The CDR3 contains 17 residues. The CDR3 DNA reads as TGTGCCAGCAGCGAGACCGCTAGCGGGAAGAACACCGGGGAGCTGTTTTTT. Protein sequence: CASSETASGKNTGELFF.

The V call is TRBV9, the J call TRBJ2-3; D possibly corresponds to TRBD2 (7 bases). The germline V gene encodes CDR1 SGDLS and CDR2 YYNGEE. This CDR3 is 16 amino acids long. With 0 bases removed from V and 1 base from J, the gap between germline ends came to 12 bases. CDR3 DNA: TGTGCCAGCAGCGTAGGTGGGGGGGCAGGCACAGATACGCAGTATTTT. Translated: CASSVGGGAGTDTQYF.

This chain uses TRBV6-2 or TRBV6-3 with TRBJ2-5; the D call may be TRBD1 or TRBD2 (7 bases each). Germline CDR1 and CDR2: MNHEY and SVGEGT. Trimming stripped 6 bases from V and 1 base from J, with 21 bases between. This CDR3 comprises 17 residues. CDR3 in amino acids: CASSPTKTGRVQETQYF. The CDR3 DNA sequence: TGTGCCAGCAGCCCTACGAAGACAGGGAGGGTCCAAGAGACCCAGTACTTC.

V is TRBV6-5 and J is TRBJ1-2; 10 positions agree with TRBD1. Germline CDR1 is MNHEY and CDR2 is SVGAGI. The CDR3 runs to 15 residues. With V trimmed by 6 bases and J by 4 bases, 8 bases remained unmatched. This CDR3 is CASRPDRGRGYGYTF. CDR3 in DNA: TGTGCCAGCAGACCCGACAGGGGGCGCGGCTATGGCTACACCTTC.

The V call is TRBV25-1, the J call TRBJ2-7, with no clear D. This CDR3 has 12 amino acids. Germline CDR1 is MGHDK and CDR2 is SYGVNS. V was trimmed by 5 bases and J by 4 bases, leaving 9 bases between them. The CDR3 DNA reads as TGTGCCAGCAGTCCCCAAGGTTACGAGCAGTACTTC. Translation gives CASSPQGYEQYF.

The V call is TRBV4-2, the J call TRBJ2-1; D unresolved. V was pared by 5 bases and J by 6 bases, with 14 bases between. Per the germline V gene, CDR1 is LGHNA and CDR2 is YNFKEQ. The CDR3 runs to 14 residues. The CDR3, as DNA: TGTGCCAGCAGCGGAGACAAGACTTTCAATGAGCAGTTCTTC. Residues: CASSGDKTFNEQFF.

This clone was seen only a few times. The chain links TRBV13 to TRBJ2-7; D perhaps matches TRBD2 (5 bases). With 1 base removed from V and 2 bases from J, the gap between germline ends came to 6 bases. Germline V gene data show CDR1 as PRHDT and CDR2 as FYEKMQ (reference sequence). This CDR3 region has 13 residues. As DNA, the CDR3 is TGTGCCAGCAGCTTAGAGGGAGCCTACGAGCAGTACTTC. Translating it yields CASSLEGAYEQYF.

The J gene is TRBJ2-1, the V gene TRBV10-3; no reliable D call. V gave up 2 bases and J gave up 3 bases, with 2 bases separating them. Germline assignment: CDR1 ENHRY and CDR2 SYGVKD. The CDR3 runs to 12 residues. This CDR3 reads CAISEDYNEQFF. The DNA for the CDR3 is TGTGCCATCAGTGAGGACTACAATGAGCAGTTCTTC.

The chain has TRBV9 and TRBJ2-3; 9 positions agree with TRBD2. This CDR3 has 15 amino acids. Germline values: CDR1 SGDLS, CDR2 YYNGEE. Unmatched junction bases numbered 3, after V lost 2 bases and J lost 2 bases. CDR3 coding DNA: TGTGCCAGCAGCGTTAGCGGGGGCACCACAGATACGCAGTATTTT. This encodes CASSVSGGTTDTQYF.